This T cell receptor beta chain was profiled in a study of blood T cell repertoires in COVID-19. Germline CDR1 PRHDT, CDR2 FYEKMQ (reference sequence). The CDR3 is made up of 12 amino acids. J was trimmed by 10 bases and V by 4 bases; bases with no gene match: 6. Sequencing used immunoSEQ multiplex PCR; TCRdb keeps in-frame clones, though not all of them. The repertoire holds 650,000 to 800,000 clones, with 80% to 90% as singletons. This receptor was obtained from a woman between 18 and 29 years old with acute or convalescent COVID-19. The specimen was peripheral blood. The chain is built from TRBV13 and TRBJ1-1; 7 bases align to TRBD1. The CDR3, as DNA: TGTGCCAGCAGCTCACAGGGGACGGGAGCTTTCTTT. Translating it yields CASSSQGTGAFF.